This TCR beta chain was sequenced in a study of TIL therapy for anti-PD-1-resistant metastatic lung cancer. Across the whole study: Progressing patients received lymphodepletion, expanded TIL infusion and IL-2.

As to time point: pre-treatment sample, taken before nivolumab and TIL therapy. Stage 4 NSCLC adults joined between late 2017 and January 2020. The libraries were made with immunoSEQ v3. Repertoires were generated with immunoSEQ multiplex PCR, while TCRdb's copy carries only in-frame clones and drops some. Among roughly 60,000 clones listed, 80% to 90% were seen once. CDR1 and CDR2 from the germline V gene are SEHNR and FQNEAQ (reference sequence). Trimming left V 6 bases short and J 3 bases short, with 11 bases between. This CDR3 is 13 amino acids long. Sample: blood, taken at baseline. This clonotype was obtained from a person aged 25 to 85 with non-small cell lung cancer. The gene calls are TRBV7-9 and TRBJ1-1; tentatively, D is TRBD1 (6 bases). The chain's CDR3 is CASSLQGYTEAFF. The CDR3 region has the DNA TGTGCCAGCAGTTTACAGGGTTACACTGAAGCTTTCTTT. The full variable domain, its missing parts supplied by reference TRBV7-9 and TRBJ1-1, is DTGVSQNPRHKITKRGQNVTFRCDPISEHNRLYWYRQTLGQGPEFLTYFQNEAQLEKSRLLSDRFSAERPKGSFSTLEIQRTEQGDSAMYLCASSLQGYTEAFFGQGTRLTVV.